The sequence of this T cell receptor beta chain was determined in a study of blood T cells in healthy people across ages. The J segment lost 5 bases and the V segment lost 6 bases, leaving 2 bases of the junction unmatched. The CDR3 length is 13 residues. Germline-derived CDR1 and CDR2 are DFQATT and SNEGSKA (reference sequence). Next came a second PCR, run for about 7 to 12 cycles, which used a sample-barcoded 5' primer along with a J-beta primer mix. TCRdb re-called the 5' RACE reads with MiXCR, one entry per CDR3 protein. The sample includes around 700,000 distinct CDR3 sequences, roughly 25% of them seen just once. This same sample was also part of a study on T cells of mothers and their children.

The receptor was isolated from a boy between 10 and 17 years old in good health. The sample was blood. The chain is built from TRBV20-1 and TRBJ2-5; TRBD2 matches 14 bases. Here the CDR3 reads CSAGLAGVETQYF. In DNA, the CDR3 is TGCAGTGCGGGACTAGCGGGAGTGGAGACCCAGTACTTC.